A single sample is the source of the 16 T cell receptor beta chains below, sequenced in a study of spatial heterogeneity in lung cancer. Their antigen targets remain unknown. Overall study findings and caveats: In tumors, expanded intratumoral alpha and beta TCR counts tracked mutation counts.

A single record per CDR3 protein comes from TCRdb applying MiXCR to the 5' RACE reads. The sample consists of roughly 10,000 distinct CDR3 sequences, 7.9% of them appearing once. Indicated time point: sample taken at primary tumor resection. The sequencing used lung tumor tissue, collected at surgery. The receptors derive from a female donor with early-stage non-small cell lung cancer.

In its sample, this clonotype was seen many times. This beta chain was picked up by a library intended for alpha chains and is off target, so its count carries little meaning. The rearrangement uses TRBV2 and TRBJ2-3; TRBD1 is a possible D gene (6 bases). The germline V and J ends were trimmed by 2 bases and 2 bases, with 14 bases remaining between them. CDR3 length: 16 residues. Germline-derived CDR1 and CDR2 are SNHLY and FYNNEI. Written as DNA, the CDR3 is TGTGCCAGCAGTGAAATCAGGGGCACAGCCACAGATACGCAGTATTTT. This codes for CASSEIRGTATDTQYF.

Note on this clonotype: Being off target in a library aimed at alpha chains, this beta chain has a size of little meaning. This chain links TRBV20-1 with TRBJ2-1, with D perhaps being TRBD1 or TRBD2 (5 bases each). Germline V gene data show CDR1 as DFQATT and CDR2 as SNEGSKA (reference sequence). The V gene lost 4 bases and the J gene lost 9 bases, with 19 bases spanning the gap. CDR3 length: 14 amino acids. CDR3 sequence reads: CSATRDAGTGEQFF. For the CDR3, the DNA is TGCAGTGCTACCCGGGACGCGGGTACTGGTGAGCAGTTCTTC.

This clonotype has at least ten counts. The library was designed around alpha chains, so this beta chain is a stray read whose abundance carries little weight. The chain is built from TRBV5-1 and TRBJ1-2; D gene uncertain. Trimming took 1 base from V and 4 from J, leaving 8 bases between them. The CDR3 contains 13 residues. CDR1 and CDR2 (germline): SGHRS, YFSETQ. The CDR3 here is CASSLSQSYGYTF. The CDR3, as DNA: TGCGCCAGCAGCTTGTCACAGTCCTATGGCTACACCTTC.

This clonotype was seen a handful of times. This beta chain is a stray read from a library made for alpha chains; its abundance is not meaningful. The chain joins TRBV9 to TRBJ2-1; 10 nucleotides match TRBD2. The CDR3 length is 18 residues. CDR1 is SGDLS and CDR2 is YYNGEE in the germline V gene. V dropped 4 bases and J dropped 9; count of bases not matched to a gene: 19. The CDR3 region is CASSLDPRLAGPRGEQFF. The CDR3 bases are TGTGCCAGCAGCCTAGACCCCCGACTAGCGGGCCCCCGTGGTGAGCAGTTCTTC.

This clonotype was detected ten times or more. In a library made to pick up alpha chains, this beta chain is a stray read with a size that means little. V is TRBV7-3 and J is TRBJ2-5; 7 bases align to TRBD1. CDR3 size: 13 residues. The V and J ends lost 10 bases and 4 bases, in that order; junction bases with no gene match: 9. The V gene's germline CDR1 is SGHTA and CDR2 FQGTGA. The CDR3 DNA reads TGTGCCACCTCTTTGAGGGGGCGAGAGACCCAGTACTTC. It translates to CATSLRGRETQYF.

Many counts were recorded for this clonotype. This beta chain represents an off-target read in a library built for alpha chains; its size is of limited meaning. The V call is TRBV28, the J call TRBJ1-1; possibly TRBD1 for D (6 bases). Germline values: CDR1 MDHEN, CDR2 SYDVKM. V shed 10 bases and J shed 5 bases, with 17 bases lying between them. The CDR3 has 13 residues. CDR3 in amino acids: CATRGGSRTEAFF. CDR3 bases: TGTGCCACCCGAGGGGGATCGAGAACTGAAGCTTTCTTT.

There are many counts of this clonotype. Since it is a stray read in a library aimed at alpha chains, this beta chain has a size that is not meaningful. The V call is TRBV29-1, the J call TRBJ2-7; 8 nucleotides agree with TRBD1. The germline gives CDR1 SQVTM, CDR2 ANQGSEA. J lost 5 bases, V lost 6 bases, and 15 bases had no gene match. The CDR3 runs 15 residues. This CDR3 reads CSVAGSSRGHDEQYF. The CDR3 nucleotides are TGCAGCGTAGCGGGTTCGAGCAGGGGGCACGACGAGCAGTACTTC.

At least ten counts were recorded for this clonotype. This beta chain represents an off-target read in a library built for alpha chains; its size is of limited meaning. The J gene is TRBJ2-5, the V gene TRBV7-2, with TRBD1 matching over 12 bases. V lost 5 bases and J lost 6; bases outside the gene matches: 7. Germline-derived CDR1 and CDR2 are SGHTA and FQGNSA. The CDR3 has 15 residues. The CDR3 DNA sequence: TGTGCCAGCAGCATCGGGACAGGGGGCGCCCAGACCCAGTACTTC. Protein sequence: CASSIGTGGAQTQYF.

Note on this clonotype: This beta chain slipped into a library made for alpha chains as a stray read, so its size is not meaningful. The V and J genes are TRBV6-2 or TRBV6-3 and TRBJ1-5, with D unresolved. The CDR3 totals 16 residues. The V end was cut by 0 bases, the J end by 5 bases, with 14 bases between. The V gene's germline CDR1 is MNHEY and CDR2 SVGEGT. The CDR3: CASSYSRASTHQPQHF. CDR3 sequence (DNA): TGTGCCAGCAGTTACTCTCGGGCCTCCACCCATCAGCCCCAGCATTTT.

By frequency in the sample, this clonotype is medium-sized. The library was built for alpha chains, so this beta chain is an off-target read and its size means little. The chain joins TRBV5-1 to TRBJ2-2; D may be TRBD1 (6 bases). The V end lost 4 bases, the J end lost 4 bases, and 17 bases lay between the germline ends. The CDR3 consists of 16 residues. Germline V gene lookup returns CDR1 SGHRS and CDR2 YFSETQ. In DNA, the CDR3 is TGCGCCAGCAGCGGTTCCAGGGGATGGAGCACCGGGGAGCTGTTTTTT. Protein: CASSGSRGWSTGELFF.

As for this clonotype: Possible read error: a much larger clone is one base away. This beta chain slipped into a library made for alpha chains as a stray read, so its size is not meaningful. The chain uses TRBV20-1 and TRBJ2-3; weak D call: TRBD2 (7 bases). The CDR3 spans 14 residues. Trimming cost V 7 bases and J 3 bases, with 17 bases left between them. Germline V gives CDR1 DFQATT, CDR2 SNEGSKA (reference sequence). DNA of the CDR3: TGCAGTGGCAAGGACAGCGGGGCTACAGATACGCAGTATTTT. It specifies CSGKDSGATDTQYF.

This clonotype was seen ten or more times. The library was built for alpha chains, so this beta chain is an off-target read and its size means little. V and J are TRBV27 and TRBJ1-4; no definite D call. The germline V gene encodes CDR1 MNHEY and CDR2 SMNVEV (reference sequence). The V end was cut by 5 bases, the J end by 8 bases, with 18 bases between. The CDR3 contains 15 residues. CDR3 region: CASSQRAPPTEKLFF. In DNA, the CDR3 is TGTGCCAGCAGTCAACGGGCCCCACCCACAGAAAAACTGTTTTTT.

Ten or more counts support this clonotype. The library was designed around alpha chains, so this beta chain is a stray read whose abundance carries little weight. This chain joins TRBV3-1 and TRBJ1-6; D gene uncertain. Germline V gives CDR1 LGHDT, CDR2 YNNKEL (reference sequence). The CDR3 sequence is 15 residues long. V was clipped by 2 bases and J by 6 bases, with 11 bases between them. CDR3 amino acids: CASSQKASSNSPLHF. CDR3 DNA sequence: TGTGCCAGCAGCCAAAAAGCCAGTTCTAATTCACCCCTCCACTTT.

This clonotype was found many times. This beta chain turned up in a library designed for alpha chains; as an off-target read, its abundance says little. CDR3 region: CASSLASDEQFF. The DNA for the CDR3 is TGTGCCAGCAGTTTAGCTTCGGATGAGCAGTTCTTC. The chain carries TRBV12-3 or TRBV12-4 and TRBJ2-1; unclear D gene. V was trimmed by 0 bases and J by 8 bases, leaving 5 bases between them. CDR3 length: 12 residues.

This clonotype was found many times. This beta chain was picked up by a library intended for alpha chains and is off target, so its count carries little meaning. This chain uses TRBV24-1 with TRBJ1-5; TRBD1 might be the D (5 bases). V shed 5 bases and J shed 5 bases, with 9 bases lying between them. Looked up from germline, CDR1 is KGHDR and CDR2 is SFDVKD. The CDR3 loop spans 13 amino acids. CDR3 coding DNA: TGTGCCACCAGTGGGGACGGGGATCAGCCCCAGCATTTT. This encodes CATSGDGDQPQHF.

Judged by abundance, this clonotype is medium-sized. A junction end diverges from the germline sequence, so it may reflect a read error. This beta chain is a stray sequence in a library constructed for alpha chains; its clone size is not meaningful. The gene calls are TRBV6-6 and TRBJ1-1, with D perhaps matching TRBD1 (5 bases). The CDR3 contains 18 residues. Germline-derived CDR1 and CDR2 are MNHNY and SVGAGI (reference sequence). The CDR3 reads CASSYVRSPGPPNAEAFF. CDR3 sequence (DNA): TGTGCCAGCAGTTACGTAAGAAGCCCGGGACCCCCGAACGCTGAAGCTTTCTTT.